This T cell receptor beta chain was recorded in a study of cytomegalovirus exposure and HLA in healthy donors. Study findings and constraints: Roughly uniform sequencing depth across donors was assumed, possibly incorrectly.

Comment on this clone: Its target is unknown.

A multiplex PCR was run with 60 Vbeta primers and 13 Jbeta primers. Assay used: immunoSEQ multiplex PCR; TCRdb lists only in-frame clones, some missing. The table records 150,000 or so clones, 80% of them present only once. CDR1 is ENHRY, CDR2 SYGVKD, per germline. Deletions cut 10 bases from V and 5 bases from J, with 15 bases between. The CDR3 loop spans 13 amino acids. This clonotype was sampled from a man aged 25-40 years in good health and CMV-seropositive. The gene calls are TRBV10-3 and TRBJ2-1; possible D gene TRBD2, 6 bases. Material: PBMCs. CDR3 coding DNA: TGTGCCACGAACCGGGACTTTAACAATGAGCAGTTCTTC. It specifies CATNRDFNNEQFF.